The 29 T cell receptor beta chains below all came from one sample that was sequenced in a study of graft-versus-host responses after intestinal transplantation. Assay used: immunoSEQ multiplex PCR; TCRdb lists only in-frame clones, some missing. The sample includes approximately 100,000 clones, roughly 88% of them seen just once. Sequenced here: PBMCs, sampled 255 days after intestinal transplant. The receptors shown here come from a human patient who received an intestinal transplant, so some T cells may come from the graft donor.

This clone was recorded only once. This chain joins TRBV27 and TRBJ2-2, with a possible D match to TRBD1 (5 bases). Trimming took 6 bases from V and 13 from J, leaving 18 bases between them. The length of the CDR3 is 13 residues. The germline CDR1 and CDR2 sequences are MNHEY and SMNVEV (reference sequence). As DNA, the CDR3 is TGTGCCAGCAGAGAAGGGGTAGATATGAGGCTGTTTTTT. Translated, it gives CASREGVDMRLFF.

The chain is built from TRBV5-6 and TRBJ1-5, with 7 bases aligning to TRBD1. The V and J ends lost 4 bases and 3 bases, in that order; junction bases with no gene match: 10. CDR1 is SGHDT, CDR2 YYEEEE, per germline. The CDR3 is 16 amino acids. The CDR3 here is CASSESGTDLNQPQHF. CDR3 nucleotide sequence: TGTGCCAGCAGCGAATCCGGGACAGACCTCAATCAGCCCCAGCATTTT.

The J gene is TRBJ2-5, the V gene TRBV19; 10 bases fit TRBD2. Germline V lookup: CDR1 LNHDA, CDR2 SQIVND (reference sequence). This CDR3 is 13 amino acids long. Trimming at V came to 11 bases and at J to 5 bases, leaving 8 bases not matched to a gene. The CDR3 here is CAAAGGLSETQYF. The CDR3 DNA reads TGTGCCGCAGCGGGGGGGCTGAGCGAGACCCAGTACTTC.

The chain joins TRBV6-1 to TRBJ2-5; 7 nucleotides match TRBD2. The CDR3 length is 14 residues. J lost 0 bases, V lost 6 bases, and 4 bases had no gene match. From germline, CDR1 is MNHNS and CDR2 SASEGT. This chain's CDR3 is CASRRGLNQETQYF. The DNA of the CDR3 is TGTGCCAGCAGGCGGGGACTAAACCAAGAGACCCAGTACTTC.

The gene calls are TRBV19 and TRBJ1-6; D is unresolved. CDR1 is LNHDA and CDR2 is SQIVND in the germline V gene (reference sequence). The CDR3 loop spans 14 amino acids. Trimming stripped 3 bases from V and 3 bases from J, with 6 bases between. CDR3 protein: CASSIRGYNSPLHF. The DNA for the CDR3 is TGTGCCAGTAGTATCCGCGGCTATAATTCACCCCTCCACTTT.

The chain recombines TRBV7-2 with TRBJ2-7; TRBD1 aligns across 8 bases. Looked up from germline, CDR1 is SGHTA and CDR2 is FQGNSA. V lost 6 bases, J lost 3 bases, and 22 bases stayed unmatched. This CDR3 region has 19 residues. This CDR3 reads CASSPLWDRTGPINYEQYF. DNA of the CDR3: TGTGCCAGCAGTCCCCTCTGGGACAGGACCGGGCCCATAAACTACGAGCAGTACTTC.

The V call is TRBV28, the J call TRBJ2-7; the D gene could be TRBD1 or TRBD2 (5 bases each). This CDR3 is 13 amino acids long. Germline lookup yields CDR1 MDHEN and CDR2 SYDVKM. V was clipped by 10 bases and J by 5 bases, with 18 bases between them. Here the CDR3 reads CATHVGGVHEQYF. CDR3 nucleotide sequence: TGTGCCACCCACGTTGGGGGTGTCCACGAGCAGTACTTC.

The V call is TRBV6-1, the J call TRBJ2-7, with 11 nucleotides matching TRBD2. Trimming removed 2 bases from V and 3 bases from J; junction bases left unmatched: 6. Germline CDR1 MNHNS, CDR2 SASEGT. This CDR3 contains 16 residues. The CDR3: CASSEWPSGGNYEQYV. CDR3 in DNA: TGTGCCAGCAGTGAATGGCCTAGCGGGGGGAACTACGAGCAGTACGTC.

CDR3 amino acids: CASSFLAGGNTDTQYF. The CDR3 nucleotides are TGTGCCAGCAGTTTCTTGGCGGGGGGCAACACAGATACGCAGTATTTT. V is TRBV27 and J is TRBJ2-3, with 8 bases aligning to TRBD2. CDR1 is MNHEY, CDR2 SMNVEV, per germline (reference sequence). CDR3 length: 16 amino acids. The J segment lost 2 bases and the V segment lost 3 bases, leaving 7 bases of the junction unmatched.

The rearrangement links TRBV6-1 to TRBJ1-1; possibly TRBD1 for D (6 bases). The germline gives CDR1 MNHNS, CDR2 SASEGT. Trimming stripped 2 bases from V and 6 bases from J, with 10 bases between. CDR3 length: 13 amino acids. The CDR3 DNA follows: TGTGCCAGCAGTGAAAGGGGGGGGGCTGAAGCTTTCTTT. Its protein product is CASSERGGAEAFF.

V usage is TRBV5-1 and J usage is TRBJ1-3; D remains ambiguous. CDR3 size: 13 residues. The germline gives CDR1 SGHRS, CDR2 YFSETQ. The V end was cut by 2 bases, the J end by 0 bases, with 3 bases between. The CDR3 is CASSFNSGNTIYF. The DNA for the CDR3 is TGCGCCAGCAGCTTCAACTCTGGAAACACCATATATTTT.

V usage is TRBV21-1 and J usage is TRBJ1-3. TRBV21-1 is noted as a pseudogene. This CDR3 comprises 16 residues. CDR3 sequence reads: CASSKVTGLSGNTIYF. The CDR3 DNA sequence: TGTGCCAGCAGCAAAGTGACGGGATTATCTGGAAACACCATATATTTT.

The rearrangement joins TRBV27 to TRBJ1-1; weak D call: TRBD1 (5 bases). CDR1 MNHEY and CDR2 SMNVEV come from the germline V gene (reference sequence). CDR3 size: 14 residues. With 2 bases removed from V and 4 bases from J, the gap between germline ends came to 11 bases. CDR3: CASSLAGMGTEAFF. The DNA for the CDR3 is TGTGCCAGCAGTTTAGCAGGGATGGGCACTGAAGCTTTCTTT.

V is TRBV21-1 and J is TRBJ1-1; the table's D call of TRBD1 was not tested on the DNA. TRBV21-1 is recorded as a pseudogene. The CDR3 covers 15 residues. DNA of the CDR3: TGTGCCAGCAGCAATGTGACAGGGTTGGTCACTGAAGCTTTCTTT. It encodes CASSNVTGLVTEAFF.

J is TRBJ2-7 and V is TRBV10-3, with D perhaps matching TRBD2 (6 bases). The CDR3 sequence is 16 residues long. V lost 4 bases to trimming and J lost 0 bases, with 16 bases between them. The germline V gene encodes CDR1 ENHRY and CDR2 SYGVKD. The CDR3 region is CAISVSSGQVSYEQYF. CDR3 sequence (DNA): TGTGCCATCAGTGTATCCAGCGGGCAGGTCTCCTACGAGCAGTACTTC.

This chain links TRBV7-9 with TRBJ1-6, with unresolved D. Germline-derived CDR1 and CDR2 are SEHNR and FQNEAQ (reference sequence). The V gene lost 4 bases and the J gene lost 9 bases, with 10 bases spanning the gap. The CDR3 is 13 amino acids. CDR3 sequence reads: CASSSPTGSPLHF. The CDR3 DNA sequence: TGTGCCAGCAGCTCCCCCACGGGTTCACCCCTCCACTTT.

CDR3 coding DNA: TGTGCCAGCCCCCGGGGGTTCCCCGGGGAGCTGTTTTTT. It specifies CASPRGFPGELFF. The rearrangement links TRBV14 to TRBJ2-2; possible D gene TRBD2, 6 bases. This CDR3 comprises 13 residues. Trimming removed 8 bases at V and 6 bases at J, with 13 bases between. Germline lookup yields CDR1 SGHDN and CDR2 FVKESK.

The J gene is TRBJ1-5, the V gene TRBV6-6; D remains unclear. The CDR3 runs 11 residues. Germline CDR1 and CDR2: MNHNY and SVGAGI (reference sequence). Trimming stripped 7 bases from V and 2 bases from J, with 3 bases between. CDR3 residues: CASMGNQPQHF. CDR3 nucleotides: TGTGCCAGCATGGGCAATCAGCCCCAGCATTTT.

The chain has TRBV7-2 and TRBJ1-1, with 7 bases identical to TRBD1. Trimming removed 6 bases from V and 0 bases from J; junction bases left unmatched: 10. In germline, CDR1 is SGHTA, CDR2 FQGNSA. This CDR3 has 16 residues. The chain's CDR3 is CASRLDRAIMNTEAFF. DNA for the CDR3: TGTGCCAGCAGACTTGACAGGGCCATCATGAACACTGAAGCTTTCTTT.

J is TRBJ2-1 and V is TRBV4-2; 16 bases align to TRBD2. Germline trimming cut 0 bases from V and 9 bases from J; bases unmatched to any gene: 11. Germline V gene lookup returns CDR1 LGHNA and CDR2 YNFKEQ. The CDR3 spans 19 residues. CDR3 sequence: CASSQDEIGTSGRAGEQFF. In DNA form, the CDR3 reads TGTGCCAGCAGCCAAGATGAAATAGGGACTAGCGGGAGGGCGGGTGAGCAGTTCTTC.

CDR3: CSVVATPASTDTQYF. DNA for the CDR3: TGCAGCGTTGTGGCTACCCCCGCTAGCACAGATACGCAGTATTTT. The chain uses TRBV29-1 and TRBJ2-3; D is undetermined. Germline values: CDR1 SQVTM, CDR2 ANQGSEA. The CDR3 spans 15 residues. The V and J ends lost 4 bases and 0 bases respectively, with 14 bases between them.

The chain joins TRBV28 to TRBJ1-1; 9 bases align to TRBD1. Germline CDR1 MDHEN, CDR2 SYDVKM. Unmatched junction bases numbered 2, after V lost 6 bases and J lost 3 bases. This CDR3 is 13 amino acids long. CDR3 amino acids: CASSRDRDTEAFF. The CDR3 DNA is TGTGCCAGCAGCCGGGACAGGGACACTGAAGCTTTCTTT.

The V gene is TRBV29-1, the J gene TRBJ2-3, with D perhaps given as TRBD1 or TRBD2 (6 bases each). CDR1 and CDR2 from the germline V gene are SQVTM and ANQGSEA. Trimming removed 7 bases from V and 4 bases from J, with 21 bases in between. The CDR3 contains 15 residues. CDR3 DNA sequence: TGCAGCGCCAAGGGGGGCGCGATCTCCTCAGATACGCAGTATTTT. As protein: CSAKGGAISSDTQYF.

The rearrangement joins TRBV15 to TRBJ2-1; D is unclear. V was shortened by 0 bases and J by 0 bases, with 12 bases between the two germline ends. Germline loops: CDR1 LNHNV, CDR2 YYDKDF (reference sequence). This CDR3 is 17 amino acids long. As DNA, the CDR3 is TGTGCCACCAGCAGAGATTTTCCAGGAAGCTCCTACAATGAGCAGTTCTTC. Amino acids: CATSRDFPGSSYNEQFF.

J is TRBJ2-7 and V is TRBV11-2, with D perhaps TRBD1 (6 bases). Germline CDR1 is SGHAT and CDR2 is FQNNGV. Trimming pared 5 bases from V and 0 bases from J, leaving 14 bases between. CDR3 length equals 15 residues. For the CDR3, the DNA is TGTGCCAGCAGCCCGGGACAAACCTTCTCCTACGAGCAGTACTTC. This gives the protein CASSPGQTFSYEQYF.

This clone was detected a few times. V gene TRBV28 combines with J gene TRBJ1-6, with D tentatively TRBD1 (5 bases). The CDR3 extends over 14 amino acids. Germline V CDR1 and CDR2: MDHEN, SYDVKM. V was trimmed by 2 bases and J by 5 bases, leaving 7 bases between them. CDR3 amino acids: CASSLGAHNSPLHF. In DNA form, the CDR3 reads TGTGCCAGCAGTTTAGGGGCCCATAATTCACCCCTCCACTTT. Supplemented by reference TRBV28 and TRBJ1-6, the full variable domain reads DVKVTQSSRYLVKRTGEKVFLECVQDMDHENMFWYRQDPGLGLRLIYFSYDVKMKEKGDIPEGYSVSREKKERFSLILESASTNQTSMYLCASSLGAHNSPLHFGNGTRLTVT.

The rearrangement links TRBV29-1 to TRBJ2-3; D call uncertain. The V gene lost 3 bases and the J gene lost 1 base, with 11 bases spanning the gap. The germline V gene encodes CDR1 SQVTM and CDR2 ANQGSEA. The CDR3 sequence is 14 residues long. In DNA, the CDR3 is TGCAGCGTTGACCCGGGCCAGGGCACAGATACGCAGTATTTT. This sequence encodes CSVDPGQGTDTQYF.

Notes on this clone: A read error may produce the germline difference seen at one junction end. The V gene is TRBV6-1, the J gene TRBJ1-2; no reliable D call. CDR1 is MNHNS and CDR2 is SASEGT in the germline V gene. The CDR3 is 14 amino acids. The CDR3 is CAGSDRGANYGYTF. The CDR3 bases are TGTGCCGGCAGTGACCGGGGAGCTAACTATGGCTACACCTTC.

This chain uses TRBV27 with TRBJ2-7; 8 bases are a match to TRBD2. CDR1 is MNHEY and CDR2 is SMNVEV in the germline V gene (reference sequence). V shed 5 bases, J shed 10 bases, and the junction held 7 bases outside the gene matches. The CDR3 runs 12 residues. CDR3 nucleotide sequence: TGTGCCAGCAGTAGCGGGGGAACCCCACAGTACGTC. Translating gives CASSSGGTPQYV.